This record concerns one TCR beta chain sequence. Some clones are missing from TCRdb's copy, which holds only in-frame ones; the method was immunoSEQ multiplex PCR. Of over 110,000 clones listed, 80% to 90% were seen once; the top ten hold roughly 1.7%. This entry belongs to a study of T cell responses to AZD1222 COVID-19 vaccine. V lost 3 bases, J lost 0 bases, and 9 bases lay in between. The CDR3 covers 15 residues. CDR1 and CDR2 (germline): LGHDT, YNNKEL (reference sequence). The rearrangement joins TRBV3-1 (or the pseudogene TRBV3-2) to TRBJ1-5, with a possible D match to TRBD1 (6 bases). This clonotype was obtained from an adult in good health. The source was peripheral blood, collected on day 0 of AZD1222 vaccination. CDR3 sequence: CASSHGQYSNQPQHF. CDR3 sequence (DNA): TGTGCCAGCAGCCACGGACAGTATAGCAATCAGCCCCAGCATTTT.